Presented here are 25 T cell receptor beta chains from one specimen sequenced in a study of Ad26.COV2.S vaccination and SARS-CoV-2 variants. Treatment denoted: around 19 received Ad26.COV2.S at low or high dose, single or two shots; several received placebo; per-sample allocation not given. Each sample was drawn 63 days after the first injection (of vaccine or placebo). The assay was immunoSEQ multiplex PCR, and TCRdb's table has in-frame clones only and misses some. The repertoire holds about 420,000 clones, with roughly 88% as singletons. The material sequenced was peripheral blood, taken in a trial of Ad26.COV2.S vaccine versus placebo. The receptors originated from a person between 18 and 65 years old who received the Ad26.COV2.S COVID-19 vaccine or a placebo.

This chain uses TRBV7-3 with TRBJ2-3, with D tentatively TRBD2 (7 bases). Germline V CDR1 and CDR2: SGHTA, FQGTGA. The CDR3 is made up of 15 amino acids. Trimming removed 5 bases at V and 4 bases at J, with 16 bases between. The CDR3 protein is CASSPQGGVPDTQYF. CDR3 in DNA: TGTGCCAGCAGCCCACAAGGGGGGGTCCCAGATACGCAGTATTTT.

This chain links TRBV7-2 with TRBJ1-6, with 9 bases lining up with TRBD1. Unmatched junction bases numbered 5, after V lost 6 bases and J lost 8 bases. Germline CDR1 SGHTA, CDR2 FQGNSA. The CDR3 totals 14 residues. The CDR3 DNA follows: TGTGCCAGCAGATTTCGGACAGGGGATTCACCCCTCCACTTT. It is translated as CASRFRTGDSPLHF.

Details on this clone: The sample contains more than one DNA sequence encoding this CDR3. This sequence joins TRBV7-2 and TRBJ1-1; D call uncertain. Trimming pared 0 bases from V and 0 bases from J, leaving 2 bases between. This CDR3 has 13 amino acids. Germline V gene lookup returns CDR1 SGHTA and CDR2 FQGNSA. CDR3 bases: TGTGCCAGCAGCTTAGCCCTGAACACTGAAGCTTTCTTT. Translating it yields CASSLALNTEAFF.

This clone showed up just once. The chain joins TRBV7-8 to TRBJ2-2; no clear D gene. CDR3 length equals 15 residues. V was trimmed by 6 bases and J by 6 bases, leaving 17 bases between them. Germline V gene data show CDR1 as SGHVS and CDR2 as FQNEAQ. CDR3 in amino acids: CASSLSVLSAGELFF. Here the CDR3 DNA reads TGTGCCAGCAGTCTTTCTGTTTTGTCGGCCGGGGAGCTGTTTTTT. Variable domain in full (rest from reference TRBV7-8 and TRBJ2-2): GAGVSQSPRYKVAKRGQDVALRCDPISGHVSLFWYQQALGQGPEFLTYFQNEAQLDKSGLPSDRFFAERPEGSVSTLKIQRTQQEDSAVYLCASSLSVLSAGELFFGEGSRLTVL.

The CDR3 DNA follows: TGCGCCAGCAGCTTGGTGACAGGGCCAGAGTACACCTTC. Translated: CASSLVTGPEYTF. The chain couples TRBV5-1 to TRBJ1-2, with 7 bases lining up with TRBD1. V was clipped by 0 bases and J by 11 bases; unmatched bases: 7. Germline CDR1 is SGHRS and CDR2 is YFSETQ. The CDR3 runs to 13 residues.

This clone was seen once. The CDR3 DNA is TGCAGCGTTGACAGTTATGGCTACACCTTC. Its protein product is CSVDSYGYTF. V usage is TRBV29-1 and J usage is TRBJ1-2; D gene unclear. CDR1 is SQVTM and CDR2 is ANQGSEA in the germline V gene. This CDR3 region has 10 residues. V lost 3 bases and J 5 bases, leaving 4 bases between the germline ends.

CDR3 DNA sequence: TGCAGTGTCAGGAGCACCGGGGAGCTGTTTTTT. Its protein product is CSVRSTGELFF. J is TRBJ2-2 and V is TRBV29-1, with D uncertain. Per the germline V gene, CDR1 is SQVTM and CDR2 is ANQGSEA. The CDR3 has 11 residues.

The chain is built from TRBV19 and TRBJ1-2; perhaps TRBD1 as D (5 bases). V gave up 0 bases and J gave up 5 bases, with 13 bases separating them. This CDR3 is 15 amino acids long. Germline values: CDR1 LNHDA, CDR2 SQIVND (reference sequence). The CDR3 coding sequence is TGTGCCAGTAGTATAGAGGTCCAGGGTCAATATGGCTACACCTTC. Protein: CASSIEVQGQYGYTF.

In DNA form, the CDR3 reads TGTGCCAGCAGTTCCTGGACAGGGGGGAACACTGAAGCTTTCTTT. It is translated as CASSSWTGGNTEAFF. The V and J genes are TRBV27 and TRBJ1-1, with 10 bases lining up with TRBD1. The ends lost 4 bases at V and 1 base at J; junction bases unmatched: 3. This CDR3 comprises 15 residues. Germline V gene sequence: CDR1 MNHEY, CDR2 SMNVEV (reference sequence).

The CDR3 DNA sequence: TGTGCCAGCAGCTTAGACGGAGGGTGGAACTATGGCTACACCTTC. Residues: CASSLDGGWNYGYTF. The chain uses TRBV7-9 and TRBJ1-2, with D hard to call. The CDR3 contains 15 residues. Looked up from germline, CDR1 is SEHNR and CDR2 is FQNEAQ (reference sequence). Trimming took off 1 base at V and 2 bases at J, with 11 bases between the two ends.

V usage is TRBV4-1 and J usage is TRBJ1-2; TRBD1 might be the D (5 bases). The CDR3 has 14 residues. The germline V gene encodes CDR1 MGHRA and CDR2 YSYEKL. V was clipped by 0 bases and J by 4 bases, with 9 bases between them. The CDR3 DNA follows: TGCGCCAGCAGCCAAGATCCAGGGCTCTATGGCTACACCTTC. The encoded protein is CASSQDPGLYGYTF.

The chain recombines TRBV7-9 with TRBJ1-3, with D unresolved. The germline V gene has CDR1 SEHNR and CDR2 FQNEAQ (reference sequence). The V end was cut by 0 bases, the J end by 2 bases, with 8 bases between. The CDR3 covers 15 residues. The CDR3 region has the DNA TGTGCCAGCAGCTTAGCTCCAGAAGCTGGAAACACCATATATTTT. It is translated as CASSLAPEAGNTIYF.

This clone was observed once. The chain carries TRBV11-3 and TRBJ2-3; D tentatively fits TRBD1 or TRBD2 (5 bases each). Trimming left V 2 bases short and J 6 bases short, with 15 bases between. CDR3 length: 15 residues. CDR1 and CDR2 from the germline V gene are SGHNT and YENEEA. The CDR3, as DNA: TGTGCCAGCAGCTTATTCGGGGCCCCCCCCGATACGCAGTATTTT. Its translation is CASSLFGAPPDTQYF.

The genes are TRBV30 and TRBJ2-7; 8 bases map to TRBD2. This CDR3 region has 15 residues. The germline gives CDR1 GTSNPN, CDR2 SVGIG (reference sequence). Trimming cost V 0 bases and J 6 bases; bases outside gene matches: 10. Here the CDR3 DNA reads TGTGCCTGGAGTGTACTGCCGGCGGGGGGCCGCGAGCAGTACTTC. It specifies CAWSVLPAGGREQYF.

This sequence joins TRBV5-1 and TRBJ1-2; D might be TRBD1 (5 bases). Per the germline V gene, CDR1 is SGHRS and CDR2 is YFSETQ. The CDR3 has 14 residues. Trimming pared 0 bases from V and 8 bases from J, leaving 14 bases between. CDR3 amino acids: CASSLALGENGYTF. The CDR3, as DNA: TGCGCCAGCAGCTTGGCCCTGGGGGAGAACGGCTACACCTTC. The full variable domain, in which reference TRBV5-1 and TRBJ1-2 provide the parts outside the CDR3, is KAGVTQTPRYLIKTRGQQVTLSCSPISGHRSVSWYQQTPGQGLQFLFEYFSETQRNKGNFPGRFSGRQFSNSRSEMNVSTLELGDSALYLCASSLALGENGYTFGSGTRLTVV.

This clone has just one count. The chain recombines TRBV3-1 (or the pseudogene TRBV3-2) with TRBJ2-7; D is uncertain. The V and J ends lost 4 bases and 0 bases respectively, with 10 bases between them. There are 14 residues in the CDR3. CDR1 is LGHDT and CDR2 is YNNKEL in the germline V gene (reference sequence). The DNA of the CDR3 is TGTGCCAGCAGCCCTCGGACCTCCTCCTACGAGCAGTACTTC. Protein product: CASSPRTSSYEQYF.

The rearrangement uses TRBV19 and TRBJ1-1; TRBD1 matches 11 bases. The CDR3 consists of 15 residues. V gave up 7 bases and J gave up 4 bases; unmatched junction bases: 8. CDR1 is LNHDA, CDR2 SQIVND, per germline (reference sequence). This CDR3 is CASTVTGTGGTEAFF. The CDR3 DNA reads TGTGCCAGTACTGTGACCGGGACAGGGGGCACTGAAGCTTTCTTT.

This chain links TRBV5-1 with TRBJ2-3; 9 bases line up with TRBD2. The CDR3 is 17 residues long. The V segment lost 5 bases and the J segment 5 bases; nucleotides outside the gene matches: 15. CDR1 is SGHRS and CDR2 is YFSETQ in the germline V gene. DNA of the CDR3: TGCGCCAGCAGGAGAGGGGTTAGCGGGGGTGGACGAGATACGCAGTATTTT. Translation gives CASRRGVSGGGRDTQYF.

V is TRBV19 and J is TRBJ2-4; 13 positions agree with TRBD2. The J segment lost 6 bases and the V segment lost 6 bases, leaving 8 bases of the junction unmatched. Germline CDR1 is LNHDA and CDR2 is SQIVND (reference sequence). The CDR3 sequence is 16 residues long. CDR3 protein: CASRPLTSGGANIQYF. CDR3 bases: TGTGCCAGTAGGCCCCTAACTAGCGGGGGGGCAAACATTCAGTACTTC.

J is TRBJ2-1 and V is TRBV9; D is perhaps TRBD1 (7 bases). CDR3 length equals 17 residues. V was cut by 5 bases and J by 2 bases, with 20 bases left in between. The germline CDR1 and CDR2 sequences are SGDLS and YYNGEE. The CDR3 DNA is TGTGCCAGCAGGGAAGAAGCTACAGGGGAGGCCTACAATGAGCAGTTCTTC. Translation gives CASREEATGEAYNEQFF. The whole variable domain, remainder taken from reference TRBV9 and TRBJ2-1, is DSGVTQTPKHLITATGQRVTLRCSPRSGDLSVYWYQQSLDQGLQFLIQYYNGEERAKGNILERFSAQQFPDLHSELNLSSLELGDSALYFCASREEATGEAYNEQFFGPGTRLTVL.

This chain joins TRBV7-9 and TRBJ1-2; 7 bases fit TRBD1. V was clipped by 5 bases and J by 8 bases; unmatched bases: 8. Germline-derived CDR1 and CDR2 are SEHNR and FQNEAQ (reference sequence). The CDR3 spans 13 residues. The CDR3 sequence: CASSPGTAVGYTF. CDR3 DNA: TGTGCCAGCAGCCCCGGGACAGCGGTCGGCTACACCTTC.

The genes are TRBV5-4 and TRBJ2-5, with D hard to call. The CDR3 has 15 amino acids. Trimming pared 0 bases from V and 7 bases from J, leaving 16 bases between. The V gene's germline CDR1 is SGHNT and CDR2 YYREEE (reference sequence). The chain's CDR3 is CASSLVGGGLRTQYF. The CDR3 DNA reads as TGTGCCAGCAGCTTGGTCGGTGGCGGCCTACGGACCCAGTACTTC.

The V gene is TRBV7-6, the J gene TRBJ2-5; 10 bases are shared with TRBD1. Trimming cost V 5 bases and J 5 bases; bases outside gene matches: 5. CDR1 and CDR2 (germline): SGHVS, FNYEAQ. The CDR3 spans 14 residues. DNA of the CDR3: TGTGCCAGCAGCACCGGGACAGGGGATGAGACCCAGTACTTC. Amino acids: CASSTGTGDETQYF.

The chain employs TRBV6-2 or TRBV6-3 and TRBJ2-7; no clear D. Germline CDR1 reads MNHEY; CDR2 reads SVGEGT. This CDR3 region has 12 residues. V lost 6 bases, J lost 0 bases, and 6 bases lay in between. The CDR3 bases are TGTGCCAGCAGCCGCGCCTCCTACGAGCAGTACTTC. This codes for CASSRASYEQYF.

This chain links TRBV6-6 with TRBJ1-5; the match to TRBD1 covers 7 bases. Germline CDR1 is MNHNY and CDR2 is SVGAGI (reference sequence). The V and J ends lost 6 bases and 6 bases, in that order; junction bases with no gene match: 8. The CDR3 totals 14 residues. CDR3 bases: TGTGCCAGCAGACGACAGGGCCGAGGTCAGCCCCAGCATTTT. This translates into CASRRQGRGQPQHF.